Listed below are T cell receptor beta chains from one sample, sequenced in a study of blood T cell repertoires in COVID-19. Libraries were prepared by immunoSEQ multiplex PCR; TCRdb keeps only in-frame clonotypes and omits some of them. The table shows 200,000 to 300,000 clones, with 75% to 90% occurring only once. Sequencing input: peripheral blood. Source of these receptors: a woman aged 25-40 years who had recovered from COVID-19. Each CDR3 is given with its conserved first and last residue. The order of the fields is D gene, CDR3 length, J gene, V gene, clone size, CDR3 protein, CDR3 DNA. A D gene is named only where the DNA matches it firmly. Some rows mark clone size as missing; the rest say once, few, many or name a class of expanded clone.

D gene: TRBD1
CDR3 length: 15
J gene: TRBJ2-7
V gene: TRBV27
clone size: .
CDR3 protein: CASSSPGQVSYEQYF
CDR3 DNA: TGTGCCAGCAGTTCACCGGGACAGGTCTCCTACGAGCAGTACTTC

D gene: .
CDR3 length: 13
J gene: TRBJ1-2
V gene: TRBV6-5
clone size: .
CDR3 protein: CASSPTEFYGYTF
CDR3 DNA: TGTGCCAGCAGTCCGACAGAATTCTATGGCTACACCTTC

D gene: .
CDR3 length: 13
J gene: TRBJ2-7
V gene: TRBV14
clone size: .
CDR3 protein: CASSPRHSYEQYF
CDR3 DNA: TGTGCCAGCAGCCCGCGACACTCCTACGAGCAGTACTTC

D gene: TRBD2
CDR3 length: 16
J gene: TRBJ2-3
V gene: TRBV4-2
clone size: .
CDR3 protein: CASSQDEGLEVDTQYF
CDR3 DNA: TGTGCCAGCAGCCAAGATGAGGGACTAGAGGTAGATACGCAGTATTTT

D gene: TRBD1
CDR3 length: 13
J gene: TRBJ2-7
V gene: TRBV5-4
clone size: .
CDR3 protein: CASSPDRGPEQYF
CDR3 DNA: TGTGCCAGCAGCCCCGACAGGGGTCCCGAGCAGTACTTC

D gene: .
CDR3 length: 15
J gene: TRBJ2-7
V gene: TRBV30
clone size: .
CDR3 protein: CAWSVGLAKTYEQYF
CDR3 DNA: TGTGCCTGGAGTGTGGGGCTAGCGAAGACCTACGAGCAGTACTTC

D gene: TRBD1
CDR3 length: 14
J gene: TRBJ1-2
V gene: TRBV25-1
clone size: .
CDR3 protein: CASSLGTGYGGYTF
CDR3 DNA: TGTGCCAGCAGTCTCGGGACAGGCTATGGGGGCTACACCTTC

D gene: TRBD1
CDR3 length: 19
J gene: TRBJ2-2
V gene: TRBV7-8
clone size: .
CDR3 protein: CASSLRDRGRISGTGELFF
CDR3 DNA: TGTGCCAGCAGCTTACGGGACAGGGGGCGTATATCGGGTACCGGGGAGCTGTTTTTT

D gene: .
CDR3 length: 13
J gene: TRBJ1-3
V gene: TRBV6-5
clone size: .
CDR3 protein: CASNPTGGNTIYF
CDR3 DNA: TGTGCCAGCAACCCAACGGGTGGAAACACCATATATTTT

D gene: TRBD2
CDR3 length: 13
J gene: TRBJ2-2
V gene: TRBV6-5
clone size: .
CDR3 protein: CAAKGGDTGELFF
CDR3 DNA: TGTGCCGCGAAGGGAGGGGACACCGGGGAGCTGTTTTTT

D gene: .
CDR3 length: 16
J gene: TRBJ2-1
V gene: TRBV4-2
clone size: .
CDR3 protein: CASSQEHHSSYNEQFF
CDR3 DNA: TGTGCCAGCAGCCAAGAGCATCACTCTTCCTACAATGAGCAGTTCTTC

D gene: .
CDR3 length: 13
J gene: TRBJ1-5
V gene: TRBV12-3/TRBV12-4
clone size: many
CDR3 protein: CASSTGYNQPQHF
CDR3 DNA: TGTGCCAGCAGTACAGGTTACAATCAGCCCCAGCATTTT

D gene: TRBD1
CDR3 length: 15
J gene: TRBJ1-5
V gene: TRBV5-1
clone size: .
CDR3 protein: CASSFGTGANQPQHF
CDR3 DNA: TGCGCCAGCAGCTTTGGGACAGGGGCTAATCAGCCCCAGCATTTT

D gene: TRBD1
CDR3 length: 19
J gene: TRBJ1-5
V gene: TRBV5-6
clone size: .
CDR3 protein: CASSLGIRDSQGGNQPQHF
CDR3 DNA: TGTGCCAGCAGCTTAGGAATAAGGGACTCACAGGGGGGCAATCAGCCCCAGCATTTT

D gene: TRBD2
CDR3 length: 16
J gene: TRBJ2-2
V gene: TRBV30
clone size: .
CDR3 protein: CAWSEAGGPHTGELFF
CDR3 DNA: TGTGCCTGGAGTGAAGCGGGGGGGCCCCACACCGGGGAGCTGTTTTTT

D gene: .
CDR3 length: 14
J gene: TRBJ2-3
V gene: TRBV5-4
clone size: .
CDR3 protein: CASSLATHRDTQYF
CDR3 DNA: TGTGCCAGCAGCTTGGCAACTCATCGGGATACGCAGTATTTT

D gene: TRBD2
CDR3 length: 17
J gene: TRBJ2-2
V gene: TRBV2
clone size: .
CDR3 protein: CASSDSSGGGYTGELFF
CDR3 DNA: TGTGCCAGCAGTGATTCCAGCGGGGGCGGGTACACCGGGGAGCTGTTTTTT

D gene: .
CDR3 length: 15
J gene: TRBJ1-5
V gene: TRBV19
clone size: .
CDR3 protein: CASSIYRPENQPQHF
CDR3 DNA: TGTGCCAGTAGTATATACAGACCTGAGAATCAGCCCCAGCATTTT

D gene: .
CDR3 length: 14
J gene: TRBJ1-1
V gene: TRBV7-2
clone size: .
CDR3 protein: CASSLNWGGTEAFF
CDR3 DNA: TGTGCCAGCAGCCTAAATTGGGGCGGCACTGAAGCTTTCTTT

D gene: TRBD1
CDR3 length: 17
J gene: TRBJ1-5
V gene: TRBV12-5
clone size: .
CDR3 protein: CASGLVGPGQVREPQHF
CDR3 DNA: TGTGCTAGTGGTTTGGTAGGGCCGGGACAGGTACGTGAGCCCCAGCATTTT

D gene: .
CDR3 length: 13
J gene: TRBJ2-3
V gene: TRBV30
clone size: .
CDR3 protein: CAWSIRGADTQYF
CDR3 DNA: TGTGCCTGGAGTATCCGCGGGGCAGATACGCAGTATTTT

D gene: .
CDR3 length: 15
J gene: TRBJ2-1
V gene: TRBV6-5
clone size: .
CDR3 protein: CASSPGAGAYNEQFF
CDR3 DNA: TGTGCCAGCAGCCCCGGGGCAGGGGCCTACAATGAGCAGTTCTTC

D gene: TRBD1
CDR3 length: 14
J gene: TRBJ2-2
V gene: TRBV5-6
clone size: .
CDR3 protein: CASTLGTGSGELFF
CDR3 DNA: TGTGCCAGCACCCTCGGGACAGGGTCCGGGGAGCTGTTTTTT

D gene: TRBD2
CDR3 length: 16
J gene: TRBJ2-1
V gene: TRBV10-3
clone size: .
CDR3 protein: CAISEGTSGGRDEQFF
CDR3 DNA: TGTGCCATCAGTGAGGGGACTAGCGGGGGCCGGGATGAGCAGTTCTTC

D gene: .
CDR3 length: 11
J gene: TRBJ1-2
V gene: TRBV7-2
clone size: .
CDR3 protein: CASSRGPVSTF
CDR3 DNA: TGTGCCAGCAGCCGAGGCCCCGTCAGCACCTTC

D gene: TRBD2
CDR3 length: 15
J gene: TRBJ2-7
V gene: TRBV5-5
clone size: .
CDR3 protein: CASSMGLADSYEQYF
CDR3 DNA: TGTGCCAGCAGCATGGGACTAGCGGATTCCTACGAGCAGTACTTC

D gene: .
CDR3 length: 16
J gene: TRBJ1-1
V gene: TRBV30
clone size: .
CDR3 protein: CAWSIWGGVEDTEAFF
CDR3 DNA: TGTGCCTGGAGCATCTGGGGGGGCGTGGAGGACACTGAAGCTTTCTTT

D gene: TRBD1
CDR3 length: 16
J gene: TRBJ2-7
V gene: TRBV6-2/TRBV6-3
clone size: .
CDR3 protein: CASSYPTGQGGNEQYF
CDR3 DNA: TGTGCCAGCAGTTACCCAACCGGACAGGGGGGAAACGAGCAGTACTTC

D gene: .
CDR3 length: 14
J gene: TRBJ1-5
V gene: TRBV12-5
clone size: .
CDR3 protein: CASGFDSGNQPQHF
CDR3 DNA: TGTGCTAGTGGTTTCGACAGTGGCAATCAGCCCCAGCATTTT

D gene: .
CDR3 length: 15
J gene: TRBJ1-5
V gene: TRBV7-9
clone size: .
CDR3 protein: CASSPTGGGDQPQHF
CDR3 DNA: TGTGCCAGCAGCCCCACGGGCGGGGGCGATCAGCCCCAGCATTTT

D gene: TRBD1
CDR3 length: 13
J gene: TRBJ1-2
V gene: TRBV6-5
clone size: .
CDR3 protein: CASINDRGYGYTF
CDR3 DNA: TGTGCCAGCATCAACGACAGGGGCTATGGCTACACCTTC

D gene: .
CDR3 length: 17
J gene: TRBJ2-7
V gene: TRBV11-3
clone size: .
CDR3 protein: CASSRQLWDSNSYEQYF
CDR3 DNA: TGTGCCAGCAGTAGACAACTGTGGGACTCTAACTCCTACGAGCAGTACTTC